Many counts were recorded for the clone carrying this TCR beta chain. Its antigen is undetermined. The sample originates from a study of T-cell memory formation after mild COVID-19. CDR1 SNHLY and CDR2 FYNNEI come from the germline V gene. Trimming took 2 bases from V and 10 from J, leaving 21 bases between them. The CDR3 length is 16 residues. 5'RACE with constant-segment primers yielded barcoded, UMI-tagged TCR alpha and TCR beta cDNA libraries. MiXCR, applied by TCRdb to the 5' RACE reads, yields one record per CDR3 protein. The sample consists of hundreds of thousands of distinct CDR3 sequences, approximately 25% of them appearing once. Study-level points and caveats: The authors did not confirm SARS-CoV-2 specificity of second-wave clones peaking day 37. Clones contracting over day 15 to 85 were CD4/CD8 balanced, with later expanders leaning CD4+. CD4+ clones that contracted lay mainly in CM and EM; CD8+ ones lay in EMRA.

This TCR was sampled from an adult woman who had mild COVID-19 (a few samples of this study predate the infection). Cell type and time point are not known. The sample was PBMCs or a T cell subset sorted from them (not recorded which). The chain combines TRBV2 with TRBJ2-1, with D perhaps TRBD1 (5 bases). Here the CDR3 reads CASSEISWGRDPEQFF. CDR3 DNA: TGTGCCAGCAGTGAAATCAGTTGGGGCCGAGACCCCGAGCAGTTCTTC.